The entry below describes one T cell receptor (beta chain). Per germline, CDR1 SGHDT and CDR2 YYEEEE. V dropped 4 bases and J dropped 2 bases, with 16 bases sitting between them. This CDR3 contains 16 residues. This specimen comes from a study of blood T cell repertoires in COVID-19. Across the study: The United States, Italy and Spain supplied acute and convalescent COVID-19 samples.

Original data processing: Amplification of reference gene primers provided the estimated nucleated cell counts. The method was immunoSEQ multiplex PCR; TCRdb's version includes in-frame clones alone and lacks a portion of them. From that table come the V and J calls and clone size; the DNA was used to work out D and trimming. The data hold a few hundred thousand clones, with approximately 90% observed a single time. Ages ranged from 18 to 89 years, with residence in approximately 25 US areas. Participant reports of clinical history set cohort assignment. The TCR originated in a woman between 18 and 30 years old who had recovered from COVID-19. V usage is TRBV5-6 and J usage is TRBJ1-5, with unresolved D. Sequencing used PBMCs or T cells enriched from blood (not recorded which). CDR3 amino acids: CASSPWPLSGNQPQHF. CDR3 bases: TGTGCCAGCAGCCCCTGGCCCCTAAGCGGCAATCAGCCCCAGCATTTT.